The sequence of this T cell receptor (beta chain) was determined in a study of identical twins. Study-wide results and caveats: Fewer insertions marked abundant cord blood beta clonotypes; young adult naive trended weakly, memory not at all. Weaker excess twin sharing was observed in beta out-of-frame sequences.

Germline V gene sequence: CDR1 MNHEY, CDR2 SMNVEV (reference sequence). There are 17 residues in the CDR3. V was pared by 4 bases and J by 4 bases, with 7 bases of the junction left unmatched. Unique molecular identifiers were present on the cDNA, which also gained a universal primer site by template switching. TCRdb ran MiXCR on the 5' RACE reads and lists one entry per CDR3 protein. This table has a few hundred thousand distinct CDR3 sequences, 9% to 10% appearing once. As to this clonotype: Antigen specificity is unknown.

The sample was also reused in another study, on yellow fever vaccine responses in identical twins.

Source material: PBMCs. The chain joins TRBV27 to TRBJ2-5; 15 bases align to TRBD2. The receptor's source is a woman aged 18-29 years in good health. The CDR3 here is CASSSGLAGGPRETQYF. CDR3 sequence (DNA): TGTGCCAGCAGTTCAGGACTAGCGGGAGGGCCACGAGAGACCCAGTACTTC.